This T cell receptor (beta chain) was captured by sequencing in a study of blood T cell repertoires in COVID-19. The table came from immunoSEQ multiplex PCR; TCRdb's copy has only in-frame clones and leaves some out. Of approximately 85,000 clones listed, about nine tenths are singletons. Per germline, CDR1 LNHDA and CDR2 SQIVND (reference sequence). The length of the CDR3 is 14 residues. The ends were cut back, 5 bases at V and 3 bases at J, with 11 bases in the middle. The gene calls are TRBV19 and TRBJ1-5, with a possible D match to TRBD1 (6 bases). The specimen was peripheral blood. This receptor was obtained from a man aged 50-60 years with active or convalescent COVID-19. CDR3 in amino acids: CASSERTVNQPQHF. For the CDR3, the DNA is TGTGCCAGTAGTGAAAGGACAGTCAATCAGCCCCAGCATTTT.